Reported below is one T cell receptor (beta chain). The sample comes from a study of CD8+ T cells in alopecia areata. This sample's treatment: oral pan-JAK inhibitor, 5-10 mg twice daily. The germline V gene has CDR1 MNHEY and CDR2 SMNVEV (reference sequence). Trimming took 6 bases from V and 3 from J; bases not matched to a gene: 7. The CDR3 spans 14 residues. cDNA serving as the sequencing template came from extracted, reverse transcribed RNA. Generated by immunoSEQ multiplex PCR, the TCRdb table keeps only in-frame clones and is missing some. This sample has 75,000 to 80,000 clones, with approximately 66% found just once.

V gene TRBV27 combines with J gene TRBJ2-7; 8 nucleotides match TRBD1. The origin of this receptor is a human donor with alopecia areata. This specimen consisted of CD8+ T cells sorted from blood, obtained at week 24, from a patient treated with tofacitinib. The CDR3 sequence: CASRHPGTGYEQYF. The CDR3 DNA follows: TGTGCCAGCAGGCATCCCGGGACAGGCTACGAGCAGTACTTC.